This T cell receptor (beta chain) comes out of a study of blood T cells in healthy people across ages. Overall study results and limits: Leaving the PBMCs unsorted stopped any conclusive comparison of naive versus antigen-experienced cells. No one knew whether donors had CMV, which possibly confounded expanded clonotype changes.

This clonotype was counted ten times or more. What it binds is not known. Sample-barcoded 5' priming and a J-beta primer mix drove a second PCR of about 6 to 12 cycles. Each cDNA molecule carried a tag from a template-switch adaptor that contained 12 random nucleotides. TCRdb independently ran MiXCR on the 5' RACE reads; one entry per CDR3 protein. The table has about 1 million distinct CDR3 sequences, 40% to 50% seen once. Peripheral blood from each donor was collected in a volume of approximately 9.5 milliliters. The sequence derives from an older woman in good health. The sequencing input was blood.

CDR3 in DNA: TGCAGTGCTACCGGGACTAGCGATCCGGCGCAGTATTTT. Translation gives CSATGTSDPAQYF. V and J are TRBV20-1 and TRBJ2-3; 10 nucleotides match TRBD2. V was clipped by 4 bases and J by 10 bases; unmatched bases: 8. This CDR3 spans 13 amino acids. CDR1 and CDR2 from the germline V gene are DFQATT and SNEGSKA (reference sequence).